Listed below are T cell receptor beta chains from one sample, sequenced in a study of quantifying T cell responses using KT2 cells. One entry per CDR3 protein results from TCRdb running MiXCR on the UMI-ligation and nested PCR reads. The data hold tens of thousands of distinct CDR3 sequences, with approximately 7% observed a single time. Sequencing used PBMCs spiked with cells of the T cell clone KT2. The source is a human donor. Each CDR3 is given with its conserved first and last residue. D genes are given only for firm matches. Size is omitted from some rows. Given values are once, few, many or a class for expanded clones.

j_call d_call clone_size v_call cdr3_length cdr3_nt cdr3_aa
TRBJ2-7 . . TRBV30 13 TGTGCCTGGACTAGAGACAGCGCCTACGAGCAGTACTTC CAWTRDSAYEQYF
TRBJ2-5 TRBD2 few TRBV20-1 17 TGCAGTGCTACCGGGACTAGCGGGAGGGCTAGATCCGGGACCCAGTACTTC CSATGTSGRARSGTQYF
TRBJ2-5 . many TRBV20-1 12 TGCAGTGCTACCGGGATAATAAAGACCCAGTACTTC CSATGIIKTQYF
TRBJ2-7 TRBD1 few TRBV27 17 TGTGCCAGCAGTTTGTCACAGGGGGCCTCAAGGGACTACGAGCAGTACTTC CASSLSQGASRDYEQYF
TRBJ1-1 . . TRBV6-1 14 TGTGCCAGCAGTAGCCGGGACACGAACACTGAAGCTTTCTTT CASSSRDTNTEAFF
TRBJ2-3 . few TRBV20-1 15 TGCAGTGCTAGGCCCCCGGGACAACCCACAGATACGCAGTATTTT CSARPPGQPTDTQYF
TRBJ1-5 TRBD1 . TRBV28 14 TGTGCCAGCAGGGGACAGGGGAATCATCAGCCCCAGCATTTT CASRGQGNHQPQHF
TRBJ1-2 . medium-sized TRBV11-2 13 TGTGCCAGCAGCTCGACCCGAGTCTATGGCTACACCTTC CASSSTRVYGYTF
TRBJ2-1 TRBD2 many TRBV7-3 15 TGTGCCAGCAGCCCGACTAGCGGGAACCACAATGAGCAGTTCTTC CASSPTSGNHNEQFF
TRBJ1-2 . many TRBV20-1 13 TGCAGTGCTAGAGTCGGCAGGGGCTATGGCTACACCTTC CSARVGRGYGYTF
TRBJ2-1 TRBD1 many TRBV5-6 13 TGTGCCAGCGGGGACAGGGGTCGGGATGAGCAGTTCTTC CASGDRGRDEQFF
TRBJ2-3 TRBD2 . TRBV29-1 16 TGCAGCGTTGCTAGCGGGAGGGATTTTAGCACAGATACGCAGTATTTT CSVASGRDFSTDTQYF
TRBJ1-2 . many TRBV10-1 13 TGCGCCAGCACCCGAAGAACTAACTATGGCTACACCTTC CASTRRTNYGYTF
TRBJ2-7 . many TRBV12-2 15 TGTGCAAGGAGGCGGGCCGGGACTCATGGCCACGAGCAGTACTTC CARRRAGTHGHEQYF
TRBJ2-3 . . TRBV6-5 15 TGTGCCAGCAGTTACGAAGGCGCGGGCACAGATACGCAGTATTTT CASSYEGAGTDTQYF
TRBJ1-3 . few TRBV7-6 17 TGTGCCAGCAGCTTAGCGCTTGGAGGTCGCTCTGGAAACACCATATATTTT CASSLALGGRSGNTIYF
TRBJ1-6 TRBD1 many TRBV20-1 13 TGCAGTGGGTGGGACAGAGGCAGCTCACCCCTCCACTTT CSGWDRGSSPLHF
TRBJ2-1 . many TRBV12-3/TRBV12-4 16 TGTGCCAGCAGTTTCGGCTCAGGGGTCACCTACAATGAGCAGTTCTTC CASSFGSGVTYNEQFF
TRBJ2-1 TRBD1 many TRBV12-3/TRBV12-4 17 TGTGCCAGCAGTTTAATTAGTTCGGGACAGTCCTACAATGAGCAGTTCTTC CASSLISSGQSYNEQFF
TRBJ1-1 . few TRBV9 15 TGTGCCAGCAGCGTAGAATCTGGGGGCAGGACTGAAGCTTTCTTT CASSVESGGRTEAFF
TRBJ1-6 . many TRBV6-2/TRBV6-3 16 TGTGCCAGCAGTTACCCACAGGGCCGGCGTAATTCACCCCTCCACTTT CASSYPQGRRNSPLHF
TRBJ1-2 . few TRBV4-2 15 TGTGCCGCGTCCGAGCACTTAGGGACGGCGTATGGCTACACCTTC CAASEHLGTAYGYTF
TRBJ1-6 . many TRBV4-3 17 TGCGCCAGCAGCCAAGACAGGGTGGCATCCTATAATTCACCCCTCCACTTT CASSQDRVASYNSPLHF
TRBJ1-5 . many TRBV7-2 15 TGTGCCAGCAGCTTAGGGGGGGCAGGCAATCAGCCCCAGCATTTT CASSLGGAGNQPQHF
TRBJ2-1 . few TRBV6-4 16 TGTGCCAGCAGTGACTCGGGGGCGAGCTCCTACAATGAGCAGTTCTTC CASSDSGASSYNEQFF
TRBJ2-7 TRBD2 . TRBV27 19 TGTGCCAGCAGTTTCCAACCGGGACTAGCGGGCATCCCCTCCTACGAGCAGTACTTC CASSFQPGLAGIPSYEQYF
TRBJ1-4 . many TRBV20-1 14 TGCAGTGCTAGAGGGGATGGGGTGCATGAAAAACTGTTTTTT CSARGDGVHEKLFF
TRBJ2-5 . . TRBV28 16 TGTGCCAGCAGTTTAGGAGTAGGGCGACCCCAAGAGACCCAGTACTTC CASSLGVGRPQETQYF
TRBJ1-5 . many TRBV20-1 13 TGCAGTGCTACTTTGGGTGGGGGCCAGCCCCAGCATTTT CSATLGGGQPQHF
TRBJ1-5 . many TRBV5-6 15 TGTGCCAGCAGCTTGCGATCTTATAGCAATCAGCCCCAGCATTTT CASSLRSYSNQPQHF
TRBJ2-7 . few TRBV20-1 13 TGCAGTGCTAGAGCGGCACAGTCCTACGAGCAGTACTTC CSARAAQSYEQYF
TRBJ2-3 . few TRBV7-2 14 TGTGCCAGCAGCGCCTGGACAAGCACAGATACGCAGTATTTT CASSAWTSTDTQYF
TRBJ2-7 TRBD2 few TRBV11-2 14 TGTGCCAGCAGCTTGGGAGGGTCAATTCACGAGCAGTACTTC CASSLGGSIHEQYF
TRBJ2-5 . few TRBV7-6 14 TGTGCCAGCAGCTTATTTCAGGGTGATGAGACCCAGTACTTC CASSLFQGDETQYF
TRBJ2-7 TRBD2 few TRBV27 15 TGTGCCAGCAGTTTATCGCTCGGGAGGGGCCACGAGCAGTACTTC CASSLSLGRGHEQYF
TRBJ1-1 . many TRBV5-1 16 TGCGCCAGCCGAATGGACCCGGGACGCCTTTCCACTGAAGCTTTCTTT CASRMDPGRLSTEAFF
TRBJ2-3 TRBD2 many TRBV20-1 17 TGCAGTGCTAGAGTCAGACTAGCGGGGGGGACCACAGATACGCAGTATTTT CSARVRLAGGTTDTQYF
TRBJ2-3 . few TRBV5-1 15 TGCGCCAGCAGGTCCTTAGCGGCCCTCACAGATACGCAGTATTTT CASRSLAALTDTQYF
TRBJ1-2 TRBD1 . TRBV12-3/TRBV12-4 13 TGTGCCAGCAGTTTGGGACAGCGCTATGGCTACACCTTC CASSLGQRYGYTF
TRBJ1-2 TRBD1 medium-sized TRBV3-1 13 TGTGCCAGCAGCCACCTACAGGGGATTGGCTACACCTTC CASSHLQGIGYTF
TRBJ1-2 TRBD1 few TRBV27 15 TGTGCCAGCAGAATAACCAGGCAGGGGGACTATGGCTACACCTTC CASRITRQGDYGYTF
TRBJ1-1 . many TRBV14 12 TGTGCCAGCAGCCAAGTGGTAACTGAAGCTTTCTTT CASSQVVTEAFF
TRBJ1-1 TRBD1 few TRBV13 17 TGTGCCAGCAGCTCTACGGGGTGGGACAGGGGGCGAACTGAAGCTTTCTTT CASSSTGWDRGRTEAFF
TRBJ1-1 . many TRBV7-2 15 TGTGCCAGCAGCTTAGCGAAGGTCGTAAACACTGAAGCTTTCTTT CASSLAKVVNTEAFF
TRBJ2-2 . many TRBV20-1 15 TGCAGTGCTAGAGTCCCGGGGGCGCCCACCGGGGAGCTGTTTTTT CSARVPGAPTGELFF
TRBJ1-2 TRBD1 few TRBV4-2 16 TGTGCCAGCAGCCAAGCTTGGGAGACAGGGAACTATGGCTACACCTTC CASSQAWETGNYGYTF
TRBJ2-1 TRBD2 few TRBV4-3 17 TGCGCCAGCACCTCGACTTATAGCGGGGTTTCCTACAATGAGCAGTTCTTC CASTSTYSGVSYNEQFF
TRBJ2-7 TRBD1 . TRBV10-1 15 TGCGCCAGCAGCCCGGGACAGGGGGTAAAGTACGAGCAGTACTTC CASSPGQGVKYEQYF
TRBJ1-1 . many TRBV3-1 18 TGTGCCAGCAGCCAAAAAAGTGCCGCGGGGTGGACGAACACTGAAGCTTTCTTT CASSQKSAAGWTNTEAFF
TRBJ2-7 TRBD2 . TRBV2 14 TGTGCCAGCAAGGCGGGGGGGCCCGTCGACGAGCAGTACTTC CASKAGGPVDEQYF
TRBJ2-7 TRBD2 many TRBV20-1 15 TGCAGTGCTAGAGATCTGCTAGCGGGGATTTACGAGCAGTACTTC CSARDLLAGIYEQYF
TRBJ1-1 TRBD1 . TRBV6-1 16 TGTGCCAGCAGTGAAGCGGGGACAGTCAGGAACACTGAAGCTTTCTTT CASSEAGTVRNTEAFF